These 30 T cell receptor beta chains originate from one sample sequenced in a study of neurological immune-mediated disorders. Each CDR3 protein gets one entry after TCRdb re-called the 5' RACE reads with MiXCR. The profile shows approximately 36,000 distinct CDR3 sequences, 3.2% of them singletons. Described time point: longitudinal time-point 1 (baseline). Material: PBMCs. These receptors originate from a woman aged 55-75 years with multiple sclerosis.

This clonotype appeared many times. The chain carries TRBV5-1 and TRBJ1-4; TRBD1 matches 9 bases. The germline CDR1 and CDR2 sequences are SGHRS and YFSETQ. V shed 4 bases and J 6 bases; nucleotides not matched to a gene: 7. CDR3 length: 15 residues. Written as DNA, the CDR3 is TGCGCCAGCAGCCTACAGGGGGCGGTAGATGAAAAACTGTTTTTT. Its protein product is CASSLQGAVDEKLFF.

This clonotype was recorded many times. The CDR3 sequence: CASSPGQGYQPQHF. The CDR3 DNA reads as TGCGCCAGCAGTCCGGGACAGGGGTATCAGCCCCAGCATTTT. V is TRBV10-2 and J is TRBJ1-5, with 10 bases identical to TRBD1. Germline lookup yields CDR1 WSHSY and CDR2 SAAADI. V gave up 5 bases and J gave up 5 bases; unmatched junction bases: 3. CDR3 length: 14 residues.

In its sample, this clonotype was seen many times. DNA for the CDR3: TGTGCCAGCAGCTCCCAAGGGACTAGCGGGGGGGAAATGCAGTATTTT. It yields the protein CASSSQGTSGGEMQYF. This chain joins TRBV7-2 and TRBJ2-3; 16 nucleotides agree with TRBD2. After removal of 4 bases from V and 11 bases from J, the junction contained 9 bases not matched to a gene. The CDR3 totals 16 residues. The germline CDR1 and CDR2 sequences are SGHTA and FQGNSA.

This clonotype was seen ten or more times. This rearrangement joins TRBV29-1 to TRBJ2-7; no reliable D call. The CDR3 covers 11 residues. Per the germline V gene, CDR1 is SQVTM and CDR2 is ANQGSEA. V lost 4 bases, J lost 5 bases, and 9 bases lay in between. DNA for the CDR3: TGCAGCGTTGCTTTCATGGACGAGCAGTACTTC. It yields the protein CSVAFMDEQYF.

This clonotype showed up many times. This chain connects TRBV5-1 to TRBJ1-2; D gene uncertain. This CDR3 comprises 13 residues. Trimming cost V 4 bases and J 1 base, with 8 bases left between them. CDR1 SGHRS and CDR2 YFSETQ come from the germline V gene. The CDR3 loop reads CASSPVGNYGYTF. CDR3 DNA: TGCGCCAGCAGCCCCGTTGGTAACTATGGCTACACCTTC.

This clonotype was detected many times. This chain connects TRBV7-2 to TRBJ2-7; 11 nucleotides match TRBD2. Germline assignment: CDR1 SGHTA and CDR2 FQGNSA. V shed 4 bases, J shed 4 bases, and the junction held 6 bases outside the gene matches. This CDR3 is 15 amino acids long. As DNA, the CDR3 is TGTGCCAGCAGCTCCCCGGGACTAGCGGAGTACGAGCAGTACTTC. This codes for CASSSPGLAEYEQYF.

This clonotype came up many times. The rearrangement joins TRBV5-1 to TRBJ1-2, with 9 bases identical to TRBD1. The CDR3 is made up of 15 amino acids. The V gene end was trimmed by 1 base and the J gene end by 8 bases; junction bases not matched to a gene: 9. Germline V gene data show CDR1 as SGHRS and CDR2 as YFSETQ. CDR3 sequence: CASSLPETGGGGYTF. The CDR3 DNA follows: TGCGCCAGCAGCTTGCCGGAAACAGGGGGCGGCGGCTACACCTTC.

This clonotype was recorded many times. The rearrangement links TRBV5-1 to TRBJ1-5, with D hard to call. Trimming cost V 1 base and J 0 bases, with 8 bases left between them. Germline CDR1 and CDR2: SGHRS and YFSETQ. CDR3 length: 15 residues. The chain's CDR3 is CASSLSDSSNQPQHF. The CDR3, as DNA: TGCGCCAGCAGCTTGTCGGACTCTAGCAATCAGCCCCAGCATTTT.

In its sample, this clonotype was seen many times. This rearrangement joins TRBV5-1 to TRBJ2-1, with unresolved D. Germline V gives CDR1 SGHRS, CDR2 YFSETQ. V was pared by 4 bases and J by 0 bases, with 14 bases between. CDR3 size: 16 residues. Written as DNA, the CDR3 is TGCGCCAGCAGCCCCGACGGCCCGAGCTCCTACAATGAGCAGTTCTTC. Its protein is CASSPDGPSSYNEQFF.

This clonotype was seen ten or more times. The rearrangement links TRBV5-1 to TRBJ2-1; TRBD1 might be the D (6 bases). The V gene's germline CDR1 is SGHRS and CDR2 YFSETQ. The CDR3 sequence is 12 residues long. Deletions cut 6 bases from V and 6 bases from J, with 10 bases between. Written as DNA, the CDR3 is TGCGCCAGCAACAGGGACGGCAATGAGCAGTTCTTC. The encoded protein is CASNRDGNEQFF. Drawing the rest from reference TRBV5-1 and TRBJ2-1, the complete variable domain is KAGVTQTPRYLIKTRGQQVTLSCSPISGHRSVSWYQQTPGQGLQFLFEYFSETQRNKGNFPGRFSGRQFSNSRSEMNVSTLELGDSALYLCASNRDGNEQFFGPGTRLTVL.

This clonotype was recorded at least ten times. The rearrangement links TRBV7-8 to TRBJ2-1; a weak D match, TRBD1 (6 bases). V lost 3 bases and J 10 bases, leaving 16 bases between the germline ends. The CDR3 runs to 14 residues. Germline V gene data show CDR1 as SGHVS and CDR2 as FQNEAQ. The CDR3 bases are TGTGCCAGCAGCTTTAGGGAGATCGACAGGGAGCAGTTCTTC. This codes for CASSFREIDREQFF. Full variable domain (remainder filled in from reference TRBV7-8 and TRBJ2-1): GAGVSQSPRYKVAKRGQDVALRCDPISGHVSLFWYQQALGQGPEFLTYFQNEAQLDKSGLPSDRFFAERPEGSVSTLKIQRTQQEDSAVYLCASSFREIDREQFFGPGTRLTVL.

This clonotype was observed at least ten times. The V gene is TRBV15, the J gene TRBJ2-7; 8 bases match TRBD2. The V segment lost 1 base and the J segment 0 bases; nucleotides outside the gene matches: 8. The germline V gene encodes CDR1 LNHNV and CDR2 YYDKDF (reference sequence). CDR3 length: 17 amino acids. The CDR3 region has the DNA TGTGCCACCAGCAGAGGAAGCGGGGGCCTAAGCTCCTACGAGCAGTACTTC. The encoded protein is CATSRGSGGLSSYEQYF.

This clonotype was counted many times. The chain couples TRBV20-1 to TRBJ2-3, with 8 bases identical to TRBD1. Looked up from germline, CDR1 is DFQATT and CDR2 is SNEGSKA (reference sequence). The V and J ends lost 0 bases and 3 bases, in that order; junction bases with no gene match: 5. The CDR3 extends over 15 amino acids. The CDR3 sequence: CSAREETGVTDTQYF. As DNA, the CDR3 is TGCAGTGCTAGAGAGGAGACAGGGGTTACAGATACGCAGTATTTT.

This clonotype showed up many times. The V call is TRBV3-1, the J call TRBJ2-2; no definite D call. The length of the CDR3 is 14 residues. Trimming stripped 4 bases from V and 5 bases from J, with 11 bases between. CDR1 is LGHDT and CDR2 is YNNKEL in the germline V gene (reference sequence). CDR3 sequence (DNA): TGTGCCAGCAGCCCGGGTCCCGCAACCGGGGAGCTGTTTTTT. This encodes CASSPGPATGELFF.

At least ten counts were recorded for this clonotype. This chain links TRBV12-3 or TRBV12-4 with TRBJ1-1, with D unresolved. The CDR3 extends over 16 amino acids. The V gene lost 6 bases and the J gene lost 3 bases, with 20 bases spanning the gap. CDR3 in amino acids: CASSLRVGRIDTEAFF. DNA of the CDR3: TGTGCCAGCAGCCTGCGAGTAGGAAGGATTGACACTGAAGCTTTCTTT.

Ten or more counts support this clonotype. The chain recombines TRBV4-1 with TRBJ2-2; a weak D match, TRBD1 (6 bases). The length of the CDR3 is 17 residues. CDR1 and CDR2 from the germline V gene are MGHRA and YSYEKL. Trimming removed 4 bases at V and 0 bases at J, with 15 bases between. The CDR3 protein is CASSRDLGQPNTGELFF. DNA for the CDR3: TGCGCCAGCAGCCGAGACTTAGGACAGCCGAACACCGGGGAGCTGTTTTTT.

There are a few counts of this clonotype. The rearrangement uses TRBV4-2 and TRBJ1-3; TRBD1 matches at 11 bases. Unmatched junction bases numbered 13, after V lost 3 bases and J lost 0 bases. Germline lookup yields CDR1 LGHNA and CDR2 YNFKEQ. The CDR3 totals 20 residues. CDR3 residues: CASSQTRRGTGGFSGNTIYF. The CDR3 bases are TGTGCCAGCAGCCAGACACGAAGGGGGACAGGGGGATTCTCTGGAAACACCATATATTTT.

There are many counts of this clonotype. The rearrangement links TRBV6-6 to TRBJ2-7; TRBD1 is a possible D gene (6 bases). V dropped 2 bases and J dropped 5 bases, with 13 bases sitting between them. This CDR3 has 14 residues. Germline V gene sequence: CDR1 MNHNY, CDR2 SVGAGI (reference sequence). Here the CDR3 reads CASSYETGGHEQYF. The DNA of the CDR3 is TGTGCCAGCAGTTACGAGACTGGGGGCCACGAGCAGTACTTC.

This clonotype occurred many times. The gene calls are TRBV5-5 and TRBJ2-1, with a weak D call TRBD2 (6 bases). This CDR3 contains 18 residues. V lost 0 bases to trimming and J lost 2 bases, with 18 bases between them. CDR1 and CDR2 from the germline V gene are SGHKS and YYEKEE (reference sequence). CDR3 bases: TGTGCCAGCAGCTTGGGAGCTTTTGGCGGGAAAACCTACAATGAGCAGTTCTTC. Its translation: CASSLGAFGGKTYNEQFF.

This clonotype was counted many times. V and J are TRBV7-7 and TRBJ2-5, with unresolved D. CDR1 and CDR2 (germline): SSHAT, FNYEAQ (reference sequence). The CDR3 totals 11 residues. Trimming took 7 bases from V and 5 from J, leaving 8 bases between them. CDR3 loop: CASKTGETQYF. The CDR3 DNA sequence: TGTGCCAGCAAAACCGGGGAGACCCAGTACTTC.

This clonotype was detected ten times or more. The chain joins TRBV30 to TRBJ1-5; tentative D call: TRBD1 (5 bases). The CDR3 covers 12 residues. V was cut by 2 bases and J by 7 bases, with 9 bases left in between. The germline gives CDR1 GTSNPN, CDR2 SVGIG (reference sequence). For the CDR3, the DNA is TGTGCCTGGAGTAGGCAGGGCCAGCCCCAGCATTTT. Translation: CAWSRQGQPQHF.

This clonotype was detected many times. The rearrangement joins TRBV15 to TRBJ2-7, with D possibly matching TRBD2 (7 bases). The CDR3 contains 15 residues. Trimming removed 1 base at V and 5 bases at J, with 15 bases between. The germline V gene has CDR1 LNHNV and CDR2 YYDKDF (reference sequence). The DNA of the CDR3 is TGTGCCACCAGCAGAGCCGACAGGAGCGGGAACGAGCAGTACTTC. This sequence encodes CATSRADRSGNEQYF.

This clonotype was recorded at least ten times. In DNA, the CDR3 is TGCGCCAGCAGTTCAGGACAGGGCAACACTGAAGCTTTCTTT. It is translated as CASSSGQGNTEAFF. The chain uses TRBV5-1 and TRBJ1-1; 8 bases fit TRBD1. The CDR3 covers 14 residues. The germline V gene has CDR1 SGHRS and CDR2 YFSETQ. Trimming cost V 5 bases and J 2 bases; bases outside gene matches: 5.

This clonotype was detected many times. The rearrangement uses TRBV5-1 and TRBJ2-7; 12 nucleotides line up with TRBD1. CDR1 and CDR2 (germline): SGHRS, YFSETQ. This CDR3 is built from 16 residues. Losses at the gene ends were 0 bases for V and 5 bases for J; bases not matched to a gene: 6. The CDR3 protein is CASSLVVGTGGHEQYF. CDR3 DNA sequence: TGCGCCAGCAGCTTGGTTGTTGGGACAGGGGGCCACGAGCAGTACTTC.

This clonotype was counted many times. This chain uses TRBV15 with TRBJ1-1; possible D gene TRBD1, 5 bases. Germline lookup yields CDR1 LNHNV and CDR2 YYDKDF (reference sequence). The V and J ends lost 1 base and 9 bases respectively, with 6 bases between them. The CDR3 sequence is 11 residues long. The CDR3 DNA sequence: TGTGCCACCAGCAGAGGACAGAAAGCTTTCTTT. Encoded protein: CATSRGQKAFF. The whole variable domain, filled in from reference TRBV15 and TRBJ1-1, reads DAMVIQNPRYQVTQFGKPVTLSCSQTLNHNVMYWYQQKSSQAPKLLFHYYDKDFNNEADTPDNFQSRRPNTSFCFLDIRSPGLGDTAMYLCATSRGQKAFFGQGTRLTVV.

This clonotype was found a few times. V and J are TRBV7-2 and TRBJ1-5, with D possibly being TRBD1 (6 bases). This CDR3 region has 15 residues. From germline, CDR1 is SGHTA and CDR2 FQGNSA. The V and J ends lost 0 bases and 4 bases respectively, with 10 bases between them. The CDR3 is CASSLALGANQPQHF. CDR3 in DNA: TGTGCCAGCAGCTTAGCTCTGGGGGCGAATCAGCCCCAGCATTTT. Drawing the rest from reference TRBV7-2 and TRBJ1-5, the complete variable domain is GAGVSQSPSNKVTEKGKDVELRCDPISGHTALYWYRQSLGQGLEFLIYFQGNSAPDKSGLPSDRFSAERTGGSVSTLTIQRTQQEDSAVYLCASSLALGANQPQHFGDGTRLSIL.

This clonotype has a count of ten or more. The rearrangement links TRBV20-1 to TRBJ1-1; the D gene is possibly TRBD1 (5 bases). The CDR3 totals 11 residues. Trimming took 6 bases from V and 8 from J, leaving 13 bases between them. Germline values: CDR1 DFQATT, CDR2 SNEGSKA (reference sequence). The CDR3 nucleotides are TGCAGTGCCCCACGGGGGGAGGAAGCTTTCTTT. This sequence encodes CSAPRGEEAFF.

This clonotype has at least ten counts. The gene calls are TRBV20-1 and TRBJ2-7, with D perhaps TRBD1 (6 bases). Germline V gene lookup returns CDR1 DFQATT and CDR2 SNEGSKA (reference sequence). V gave up 3 bases and J gave up 6 bases, with 12 bases separating them. This CDR3 spans 12 amino acids. CDR3 sequence reads: CSARLQGGEQYF. CDR3 sequence (DNA): TGCAGTGCTAGGCTACAGGGTGGCGAGCAGTACTTC.

This clonotype was seen only a few times. The chain is built from TRBV6-2 or TRBV6-3 and TRBJ1-4; D ambiguous. CDR3 size: 14 residues. With 6 bases removed from V and 0 bases from J, the gap between germline ends came to 8 bases. The V gene's germline CDR1 is MNHEY and CDR2 SVGEGT. The CDR3 region is CASRRAATNEKLFF. In nucleotides, the CDR3 is TGTGCCAGCAGACGGGCTGCAACTAATGAAAAACTGTTTTTT.

This clonotype was found many times. V usage is TRBV20-1 and J usage is TRBJ1-6; tentatively, D is TRBD1 (5 bases). The CDR3 is made up of 17 amino acids. Germline-derived CDR1 and CDR2 are DFQATT and SNEGSKA (reference sequence). The V end was cut by 4 bases, the J end by 0 bases, with 16 bases between. The CDR3 coding sequence is TGCAGTGCTATGGAGGACACGGCAAGCTCCTATAATTCACCCCTCCACTTT. Amino acid sequence: CSAMEDTASSYNSPLHF.